This entry is about one TCR beta chain. This study enrolled people aged 18 to 89 from approximately 25 US geographic areas. In assigning cohorts, the study relied on participant-reported clinical history. The CDR3 is 14 residues long. Germline V CDR1 and CDR2: SGHKS, YYEKEE (reference sequence). V was pared by 4 bases and J by 0 bases, with 11 bases between. Clones were sequenced by immunoSEQ multiplex PCR, and TCRdb holds only the in-frame ones, with some missing. Counted here are approximately 200,000 clones, 86% occurring once; the ten biggest clones make up 7.5% to 10%. This sample was included in a study of blood T cell repertoires in COVID-19. The overall study: The United States, Italy and Spain supplied acute and convalescent COVID-19 samples.

The rearrangement uses TRBV5-5 and TRBJ2-7; weak D call: TRBD2 (5 bases). Specimen: PBMCs or T cells enriched from blood (not recorded which). This sequence originates from a young woman who had recovered from COVID-19. In nucleotides, the CDR3 is TGTGCCAGCAGCGAAGCGGTTCTCTCCTACGAGCAGTACTTC. Encoded protein: CASSEAVLSYEQYF.